This TCR beta chain was captured by sequencing in a study of human T cells and chemical hapten exposure. The V segment lost 5 bases and the J segment 0 bases; nucleotides outside the gene matches: 5. The germline CDR1 and CDR2 sequences are SQVTM and ANQGSEA. CDR3 length: 15 amino acids. The table lists this clonotype with a few counts. Each CDR3 protein gets one entry after TCRdb re-called the RACE reads with MiXCR. Among just under 350,000 distinct CDR3 sequences listed, approximately 6.3% were seen once. Time point specified: patch test 1, 2 weeks after DPC sensitization. Indicated treatment: therapeutic diphenylcyclopropenone sensitization with weekly scalp DPC.

The chain links TRBV29-1 to TRBJ1-4, with 8 bases lining up with TRBD1. This material consisted of whole blood, taken in connection with sensitization to the hapten diphenylcyclopropenone (DPC). The sequence came from a woman between 18 and 30 years old with alopecia areata. Some clones in this sample may be carry-over from other donors' samples. The DNA for the CDR3 is TGCAGCGTTCCCGGACAGGGAGCAACTAATGAAAAACTGTTTTTT. Amino acids: CSVPGQGATNEKLFF.